The 11 T cell receptor beta chains listed next were all sequenced from one sample in a study of control samples from healthy donors and cancer patients. Profiled with immunoSEQ multiplex PCR; TCRdb holds only in-frame clones, not every one. The data show roughly 98,000 clones, with just over 90% seen just once and around 8.5% held by the top ten. The specimen sequenced was blood. These TCRs come from a man between 18 and 35 years old in good health.

The chain has TRBV5-1 and TRBJ2-1; 8 bases align to TRBD1. With 1 base clipped from V and 13 bases from J, the junction kept 7 bases outside the gene matches. The CDR3 extends over 13 amino acids. Per germline, CDR1 SGHRS and CDR2 YFSETQ. In DNA form, the CDR3 reads TGCGCCAGCAGCTTGAATATGGACAGGGAACAGTTCTTC. It is translated as CASSLNMDREQFF.

This chain connects TRBV6-4 to TRBJ1-1, with TRBD1 as a possible D gene (5 bases). Trimming left V 4 bases short and J 9 bases short, with 18 bases between. The CDR3 consists of 14 residues. CDR1 and CDR2 from the germline V gene are MRHNA and SNTAGT. The CDR3 loop reads CASSAGTTDTKAFF. The CDR3 region has the DNA TGTGCCAGCAGTGCCGGGACGACGGATACCAAAGCTTTCTTT.

The CDR3 DNA reads as TGTGCCAGCAACTATGGAACGGACAGGGGAGAGAATCAGCCCCAGCATTTT. Translating gives CASNYGTDRGENQPQHF. The chain joins TRBV7-8 to TRBJ1-5, with 9 bases aligning to TRBD1. The V segment lost 7 bases and the J segment 4 bases; nucleotides outside the gene matches: 14. The germline V gene has CDR1 SGHVS and CDR2 FQNEAQ. CDR3 size: 17 residues.

This clone is a singleton in its sample. Here the CDR3 DNA reads TGCGCCAGCAGCCTACAGACTAGCGGGAGTCGAGAGCAGTTCTTC. Amino acids: CASSLQTSGSREQFF. The rearrangement links TRBV5-1 to TRBJ2-1; 12 positions agree with TRBD2. V shed 4 bases, J shed 10 bases, and the junction held 9 bases outside the gene matches. In germline, CDR1 is SGHRS, CDR2 YFSETQ. This CDR3 is built from 15 residues.

The chain combines TRBV24-1 with TRBJ2-2, with 7 bases aligning to TRBD1. Germline loops: CDR1 KGHDR, CDR2 SFDVKD. The CDR3 spans 13 residues. V was clipped by 9 bases and J by 6 bases; unmatched bases: 6. CDR3 residues: CATREGASGELFF. The CDR3 DNA follows: TGTGCCACCCGAGAGGGGGCGTCCGGGGAGCTGTTTTTT.

The rearrangement uses TRBV29-1 and TRBJ1-2; no reliable D call. CDR1 is SQVTM, CDR2 ANQGSEA, per germline. This CDR3 contains 12 residues. V was clipped by 3 bases and J by 1 base, with 6 bases between them. The CDR3 region has the DNA TGCAGCGTTGATCTGGTTAACTATGGCTACACCTTC. Its translation: CSVDLVNYGYTF.

This CDR3 is CASSDPSLTWNQPQHF. Written as DNA, the CDR3 is TGTGCCAGCAGTGACCCCTCACTTACATGGAATCAGCCCCAGCATTTT. This chain links TRBV6-1 with TRBJ1-5; D is undetermined. Germline-derived CDR1 and CDR2 are MNHNS and SASEGT. This CDR3 has 16 amino acids. Trimming took 3 bases from V and 4 from J, leaving 16 bases between them.

The chain recombines TRBV3-1 (or the pseudogene TRBV3-2) with TRBJ1-1; D gene uncertain. CDR3 length: 13 amino acids. V lost 3 bases and J 4 bases, leaving 9 bases between the germline ends. Germline lookup yields CDR1 LGHDT and CDR2 YNNKEL (reference sequence). As DNA, the CDR3 is TGTGCCAGCAGCCAGGCGACTATCACTGAAGCTTTCTTT. Its translation is CASSQATITEAFF.

This clone was observed a handful of times. J is TRBJ1-1 and V is TRBV29-1; the D is unclear. The length of the CDR3 is 11 residues. V was clipped by 6 bases and J by 0 bases, with 5 bases between them. Per germline, CDR1 SQVTM and CDR2 ANQGSEA. CDR3 DNA: TGCAGCGTCCCCATGAACACTGAAGCTTTCTTT. Protein product: CSVPMNTEAFF.

This rearrangement joins TRBV5-1 to TRBJ1-2, with a possible D match to TRBD1 (5 bases). This CDR3 has 17 amino acids. Trimming removed 0 bases at V and 3 bases at J, with 18 bases between. Per the germline V gene, CDR1 is SGHRS and CDR2 is YFSETQ. The DNA for the CDR3 is TGCGCCAGCAGCTTGGGAAGGACATCGGCCGGAGACTATGGCTACACCTTC. This codes for CASSLGRTSAGDYGYTF. Full variable domain (outside the CDR3, taken from reference TRBV5-1 and TRBJ1-2): KAGVTQTPRYLIKTRGQQVTLSCSPISGHRSVSWYQQTPGQGLQFLFEYFSETQRNKGNFPGRFSGRQFSNSRSEMNVSTLELGDSALYLCASSLGRTSAGDYGYTFGSGTRLTVV.

CDR3 in amino acids: CASSYSGQGHNSPLHF. The CDR3 DNA reads as TGTGCCAGCAGTTACTCGGGACAGGGGCATAATTCACCCCTCCACTTT. V and J are TRBV6-5 and TRBJ1-6; 10 bases agree with TRBD1. The CDR3 length is 16 residues. V gave up 0 bases and J gave up 5 bases; unmatched junction bases: 1. Germline V gene lookup returns CDR1 MNHEY and CDR2 SVGAGI.